This T cell receptor beta chain originates from a study of post-analysis software for immune sequencing data. Study background: The disease courses covered relapsing-remitting, secondary progressive and progressive-relapsing multiple sclerosis.

This clonotype came up a few times. The antigen is undetermined. Every TCR beta cDNA library bore unique molecular identifiers. T cells numbering 1 to 10 million yielded cDNA molecules that totaled roughly 500,000. TCRdb reanalysed the PCR reads using MiXCR and keeps one entry per CDR3 protein. The data hold some 800,000 distinct CDR3 sequences, with roughly 46% observed a single time. This CDR3 comprises 15 residues. Germline CDR1 and CDR2: SGHTA and FQGNSA. V was pared by 2 bases and J by 1 base, with 11 bases between. Study results and limitations: TRBV5-6, TRBV5-1 and TRBV20-1 belonged to a set of roughly five TRBV segments that were more frequent in patients than controls. There was significantly lower normalized Chao1 diversity in multiple sclerosis patients than in controls.

Sequencing was done on a sample of blood. This TCR was recovered from a girl aged 5-17 years with multiple sclerosis. This chain connects TRBV7-2 to TRBJ2-5; no reliable D call. The CDR3 protein is CASSLISVRQETQYF. The CDR3 nucleotides are TGTGCCAGCAGCTTAATTTCCGTTCGCCAAGAGACCCAGTACTTC.